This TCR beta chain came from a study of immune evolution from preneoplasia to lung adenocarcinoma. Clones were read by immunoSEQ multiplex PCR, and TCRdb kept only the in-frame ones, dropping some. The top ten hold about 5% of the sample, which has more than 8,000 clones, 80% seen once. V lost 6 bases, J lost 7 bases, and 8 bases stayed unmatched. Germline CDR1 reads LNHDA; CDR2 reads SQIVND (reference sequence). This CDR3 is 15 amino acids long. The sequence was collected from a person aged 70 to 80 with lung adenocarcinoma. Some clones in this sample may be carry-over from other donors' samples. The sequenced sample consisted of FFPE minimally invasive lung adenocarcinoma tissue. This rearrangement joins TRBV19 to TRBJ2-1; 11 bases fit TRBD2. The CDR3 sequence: CASSPTSGKSNEQFF. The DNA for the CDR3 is TGTGCCAGTAGCCCGACTAGCGGGAAATCAAATGAGCAGTTCTTC.